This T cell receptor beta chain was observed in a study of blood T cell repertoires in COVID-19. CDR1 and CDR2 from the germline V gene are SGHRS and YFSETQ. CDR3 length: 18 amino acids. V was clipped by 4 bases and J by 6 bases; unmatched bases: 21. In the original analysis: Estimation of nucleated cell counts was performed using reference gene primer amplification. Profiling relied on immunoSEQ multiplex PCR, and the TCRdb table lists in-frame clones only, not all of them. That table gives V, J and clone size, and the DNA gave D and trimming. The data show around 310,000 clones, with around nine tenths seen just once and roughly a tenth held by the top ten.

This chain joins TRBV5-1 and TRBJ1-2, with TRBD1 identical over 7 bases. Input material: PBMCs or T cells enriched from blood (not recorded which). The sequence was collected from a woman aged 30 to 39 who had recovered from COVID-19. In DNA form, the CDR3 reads TGCGCCAGCAGCGCCGGCCACGGGACAGTTGACGTTCGCAATGGCTACACCTTC. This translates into CASSAGHGTVDVRNGYTF.